This T cell receptor (beta chain) was found in a study of blood T cell repertoires in COVID-19. To note about this clone: Other DNA sequences in the sample encode the same CDR3.

Seattle patients were enrolled while actively infected and followed longitudinally. Germline V gene sequence: CDR1 SGHRS, CDR2 YFSETQ. V lost 1 base to trimming and J lost 1 base, with 8 bases between them. This CDR3 has 14 amino acids. Study processing details: Amplified reference gene primers provided the basis for estimating nucleated cell counts. Clones were read by immunoSEQ multiplex PCR, and TCRdb kept only the in-frame ones, dropping some. V and J calls and clone size are copied from that table; D and trimming were computed from the DNA. This repertoire shows about 270,000 clones, about four fifths found once; its top ten account for around 1.6%.

The chain employs TRBV5-1 and TRBJ1-1; maybe TRBD1 (6 bases). Material for sequencing was peripheral blood. The TCR sequence derives from a human donor with COVID-19, enrolled during active disease. The donor label of this sample is uncertain. The CDR3 nucleotides are TGCGCCAGCAGCTTGACAGGGTCGAACACTGAAGCTTTCTTT. Protein sequence: CASSLTGSNTEAFF.